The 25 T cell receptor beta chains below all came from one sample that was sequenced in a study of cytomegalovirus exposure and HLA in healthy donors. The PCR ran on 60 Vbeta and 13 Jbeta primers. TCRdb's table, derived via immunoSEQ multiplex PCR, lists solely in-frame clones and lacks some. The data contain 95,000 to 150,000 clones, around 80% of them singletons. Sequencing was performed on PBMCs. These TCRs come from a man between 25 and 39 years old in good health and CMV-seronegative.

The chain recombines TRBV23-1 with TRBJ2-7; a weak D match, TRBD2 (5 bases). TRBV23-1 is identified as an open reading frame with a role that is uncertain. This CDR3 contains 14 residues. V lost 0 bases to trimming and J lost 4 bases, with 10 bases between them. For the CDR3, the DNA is TGCGCCAGCAGTCAATCGCCGGGATGGTACGAGCAGTACTTC. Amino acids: CASSQSPGWYEQYF.

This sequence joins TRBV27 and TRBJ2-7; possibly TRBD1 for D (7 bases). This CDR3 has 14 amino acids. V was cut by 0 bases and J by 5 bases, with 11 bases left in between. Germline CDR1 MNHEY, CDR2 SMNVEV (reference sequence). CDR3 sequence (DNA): TGTGCCAGCAGTTTATCGGCCAGGGGGGACGAGCAGTACTTC. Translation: CASSLSARGDEQYF.

For the CDR3, the DNA is TGTGCCAGCAGCCCCGGGACAGTGCGAGAGACCCAGTACTTC. It codes for CASSPGTVRETQYF. The chain uses TRBV2 and TRBJ2-5; 7 nucleotides align to TRBD1. The CDR3 length is 14 residues. Germline V gene data show CDR1 as SNHLY and CDR2 as FYNNEI. V lost 6 bases and J lost 4; bases outside the gene matches: 8.

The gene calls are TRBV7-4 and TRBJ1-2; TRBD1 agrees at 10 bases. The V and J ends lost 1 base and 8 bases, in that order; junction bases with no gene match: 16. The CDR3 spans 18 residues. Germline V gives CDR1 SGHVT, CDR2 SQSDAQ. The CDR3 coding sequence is TGTGCCAGCAGCTTAGGGGGGGTGAGGGACAGGGGACGTTGGGGCTACACCTTC. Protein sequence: CASSLGGVRDRGRWGYTF.

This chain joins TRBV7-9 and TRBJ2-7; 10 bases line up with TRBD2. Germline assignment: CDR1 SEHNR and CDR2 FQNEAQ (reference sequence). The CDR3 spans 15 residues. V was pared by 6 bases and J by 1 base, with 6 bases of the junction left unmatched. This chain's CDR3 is CASSFSGGQSYEQYF. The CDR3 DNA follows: TGTGCCAGCAGTTTTAGCGGGGGGCAATCCTACGAGCAGTACTTC.

The chain's CDR3 is CASSLLSDPGDEQYF. CDR3 bases: TGCGCCAGCAGCTTGCTTTCCGACCCAGGGGACGAGCAGTACTTC. This chain uses TRBV5-1 with TRBJ2-7; a possible D gene is TRBD1 (6 bases). Germline CDR1 SGHRS, CDR2 YFSETQ. This CDR3 spans 15 amino acids. V was clipped by 1 base and J by 5 bases, with 16 bases between them.

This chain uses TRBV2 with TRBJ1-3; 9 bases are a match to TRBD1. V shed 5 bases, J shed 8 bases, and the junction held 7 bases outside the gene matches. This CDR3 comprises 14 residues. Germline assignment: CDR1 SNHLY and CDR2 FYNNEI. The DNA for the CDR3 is TGTGCCAGCAGTTATACAGGGGGCCAGGACACCATATATTTT. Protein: CASSYTGGQDTIYF.

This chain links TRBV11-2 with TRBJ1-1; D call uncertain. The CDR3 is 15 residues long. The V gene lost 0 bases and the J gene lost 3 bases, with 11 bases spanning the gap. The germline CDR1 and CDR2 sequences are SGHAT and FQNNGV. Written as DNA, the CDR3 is TGTGCCAGCAGCTTAGAACCGGACTGGGACACTGAAGCTTTCTTT. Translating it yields CASSLEPDWDTEAFF.

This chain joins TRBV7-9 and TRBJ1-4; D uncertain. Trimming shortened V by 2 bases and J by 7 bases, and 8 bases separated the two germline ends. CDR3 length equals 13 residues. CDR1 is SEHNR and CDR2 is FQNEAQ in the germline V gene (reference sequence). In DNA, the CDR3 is TGTGCCAGCAGCTTATCTACGGGTGAAAAACTGTTTTTT. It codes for CASSLSTGEKLFF.

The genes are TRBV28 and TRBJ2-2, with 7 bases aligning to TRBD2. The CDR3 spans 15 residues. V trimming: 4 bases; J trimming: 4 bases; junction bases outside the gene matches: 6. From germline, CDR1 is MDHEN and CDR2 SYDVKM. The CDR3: CASSSGEGSTGELFF. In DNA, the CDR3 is TGTGCCAGCAGTTCCGGGGAGGGCTCCACCGGGGAGCTGTTTTTT. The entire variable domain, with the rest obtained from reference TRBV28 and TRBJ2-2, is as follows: DVKVTQSSRYLVKRTGEKVFLECVQDMDHENMFWYRQDPGLGLRLIYFSYDVKMKEKGDIPEGYSVSREKKERFSLILESASTNQTSMYLCASSSGEGSTGELFFGEGSRLTVL.

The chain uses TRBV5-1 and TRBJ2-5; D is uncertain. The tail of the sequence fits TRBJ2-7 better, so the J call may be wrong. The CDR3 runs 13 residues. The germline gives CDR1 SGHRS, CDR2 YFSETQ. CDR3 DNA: TGCGCCAGCAGCCCTACTTCTTCTCGCGAGCAGTACTTC. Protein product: CASSPTSSREQYF.

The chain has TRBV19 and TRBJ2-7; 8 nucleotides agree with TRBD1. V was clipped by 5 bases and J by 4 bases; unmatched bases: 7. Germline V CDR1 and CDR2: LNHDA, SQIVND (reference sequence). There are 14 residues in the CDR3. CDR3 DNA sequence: TGTGCCAGTAGTTGGAGGCAGGGGGCTTACGAGCAGTACTTC. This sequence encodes CASSWRQGAYEQYF.

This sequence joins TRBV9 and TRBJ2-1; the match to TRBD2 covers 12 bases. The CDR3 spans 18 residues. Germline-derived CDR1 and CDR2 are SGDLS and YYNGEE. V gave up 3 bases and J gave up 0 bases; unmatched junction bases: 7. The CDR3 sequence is CASSGPSGGVSSYNEQFF. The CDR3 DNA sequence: TGTGCCAGCAGCGGGCCTAGCGGGGGGGTCAGCTCCTACAATGAGCAGTTCTTC.

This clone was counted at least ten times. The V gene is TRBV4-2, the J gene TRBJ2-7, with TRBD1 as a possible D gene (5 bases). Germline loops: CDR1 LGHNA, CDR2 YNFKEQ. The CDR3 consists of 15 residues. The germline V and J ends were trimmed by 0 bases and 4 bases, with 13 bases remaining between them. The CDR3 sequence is CASSQDQDKLYEQYF. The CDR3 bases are TGTGCCAGCAGCCAAGATCAGGACAAGTTGTACGAGCAGTACTTC.

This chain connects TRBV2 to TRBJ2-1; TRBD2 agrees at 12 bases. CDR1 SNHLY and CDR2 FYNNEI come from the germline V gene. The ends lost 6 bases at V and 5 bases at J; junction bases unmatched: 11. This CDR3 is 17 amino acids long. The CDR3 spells CASRTVGGTSGHNEQFF. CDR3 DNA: TGTGCCAGCAGAACCGTTGGGGGGACTAGCGGGCACAATGAGCAGTTCTTC.

CDR3 residues: CASSQDIRGFGDEQFF. In DNA form, the CDR3 reads TGCGCCAGCAGCCAAGATATCAGGGGGTTTGGAGATGAGCAGTTCTTC. The genes are TRBV4-3 and TRBJ2-1; 7 bases align to TRBD1. The CDR3 has 16 residues. CDR1 and CDR2 (germline): LGHNA, YSLEER. After removal of 0 bases from V and 8 bases from J, the junction contained 10 bases not matched to a gene.

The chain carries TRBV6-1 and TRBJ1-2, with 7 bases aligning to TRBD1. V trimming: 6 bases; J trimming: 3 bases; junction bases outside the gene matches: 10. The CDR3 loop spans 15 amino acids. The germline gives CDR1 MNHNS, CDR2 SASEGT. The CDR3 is CASSPQGIVDYGYTF. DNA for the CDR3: TGTGCCAGCAGCCCACAGGGGATAGTAGACTATGGCTACACCTTC.

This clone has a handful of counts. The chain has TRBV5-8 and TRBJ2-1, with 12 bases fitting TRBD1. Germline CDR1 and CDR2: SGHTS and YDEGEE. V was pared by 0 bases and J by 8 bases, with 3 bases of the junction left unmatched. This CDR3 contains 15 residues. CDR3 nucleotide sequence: TGTGCCAGCAGCTTGGAGGGACAGGGGGCTCATGAGCAGTTCTTC. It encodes CASSLEGQGAHEQFF. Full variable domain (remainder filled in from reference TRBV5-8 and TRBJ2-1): EAGVTQSPTHLIKTRGQQATLRCSPISGHTSVYWYQQALGLGLQFLLWYDEGEERNRGNFPPRFSGRQFPNYSSELNVNALELEDSALYLCASSLEGQGAHEQFFGPGTRLTVL.

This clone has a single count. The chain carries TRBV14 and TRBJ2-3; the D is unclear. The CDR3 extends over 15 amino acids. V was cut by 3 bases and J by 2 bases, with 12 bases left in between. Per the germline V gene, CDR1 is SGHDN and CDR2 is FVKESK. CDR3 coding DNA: TGTGCCAGCAGCCATCGAATGGCCATCACAGATACGCAGTATTTT. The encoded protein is CASSHRMAITDTQYF.

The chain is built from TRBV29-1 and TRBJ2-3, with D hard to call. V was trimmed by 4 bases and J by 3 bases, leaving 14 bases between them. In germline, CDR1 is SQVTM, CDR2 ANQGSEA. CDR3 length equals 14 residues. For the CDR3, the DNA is TGCAGCGTTGCACCCGCGTCCCGGACAGATACGCAGTATTTT. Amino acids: CSVAPASRTDTQYF.

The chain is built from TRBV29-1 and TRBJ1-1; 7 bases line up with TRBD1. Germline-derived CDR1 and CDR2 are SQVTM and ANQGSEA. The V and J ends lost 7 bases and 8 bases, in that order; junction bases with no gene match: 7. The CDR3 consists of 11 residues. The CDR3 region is CSAPGGPEAFF. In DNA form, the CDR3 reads TGCAGCGCCCCAGGGGGGCCCGAAGCTTTCTTT.

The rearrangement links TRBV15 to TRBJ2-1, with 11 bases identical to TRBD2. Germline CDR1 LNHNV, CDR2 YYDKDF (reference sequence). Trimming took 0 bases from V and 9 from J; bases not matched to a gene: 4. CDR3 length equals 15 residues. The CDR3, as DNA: TGTGCCACCAGCAGAGATAGCGGGGGGGCTAGTGAGCAGTTCTTC. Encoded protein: CATSRDSGGASEQFF.

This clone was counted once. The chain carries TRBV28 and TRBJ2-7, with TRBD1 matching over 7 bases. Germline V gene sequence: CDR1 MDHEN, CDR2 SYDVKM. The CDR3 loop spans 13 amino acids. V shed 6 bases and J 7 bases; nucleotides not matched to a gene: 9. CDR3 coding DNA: TGTGCCAGCAGACAACAGGGGTCGAGTGAGCAGTACTTC. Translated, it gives CASRQQGSSEQYF.

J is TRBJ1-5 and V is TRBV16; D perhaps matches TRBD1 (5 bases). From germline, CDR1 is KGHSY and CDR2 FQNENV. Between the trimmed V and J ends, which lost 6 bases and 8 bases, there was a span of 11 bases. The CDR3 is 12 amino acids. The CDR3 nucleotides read TGTGCCAGCAGTCCAGGGTTAGAGCCCCAGCATTTT. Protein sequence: CASSPGLEPQHF.

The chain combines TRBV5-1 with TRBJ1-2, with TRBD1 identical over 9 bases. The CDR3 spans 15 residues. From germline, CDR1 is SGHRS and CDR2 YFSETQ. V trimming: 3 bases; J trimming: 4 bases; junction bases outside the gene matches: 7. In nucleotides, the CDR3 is TGCGCCAGCAGCTCCCAGGACAGGGGATCCTATGGCTACACCTTC. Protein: CASSSQDRGSYGYTF.